These T cell receptor beta chains were read from a single sample in a study of cytomegalovirus exposure and HLA in healthy donors. Libraries were prepared by immunoSEQ multiplex PCR; TCRdb keeps only in-frame clonotypes and omits some of them. The table records about 190,000 clones, 65% to 85% of them present only once. Sample: PBMCs. Receptors originate from a man younger than 35 in good health and CMV-seronegative. CDR3s include the opening cysteine and the closing phenylalanine or tryptophan. A D gene is named only where the DNA matches it firmly.

TRBV4-2,TRBD1,TRBJ1-2,CASSRPGQGALDNGYTF
TRBV7-9,NA,TRBJ1-2,CASRNEVAGEYGYTF
TRBV27,NA,TRBJ2-1,CASSSVGGPYNEQFF
TRBV4-1,TRBD1,TRBJ1-2,CASSQETGSYGYTF
TRBV4-3,TRBD2,TRBJ2-1,CASSQRTLLAGGRYNEQFF
TRBV7-2,NA,TRBJ2-3,CASSPRGGDTQYF
TRBV29-1,TRBD1,TRBJ2-5,CSVRDRVGETQYF
TRBV2,TRBD2,TRBJ2-7,CASRRGTSVYEQYF
TRBV21-1,NA,TRBJ2-1,CASSTQLKYNEQFF
TRBV21-1,NA,TRBJ2-6,CASSKPTGDSSGANVLTF
TRBV7-7,NA,TRBJ2-1,CASSSGDEQFF
TRBV27,TRBD1,TRBJ1-3,CASREQGAKNTIYF
TRBV7-6,NA,TRBJ1-5,CASSLDYSFDQPQHF
TRBV5-1,TRBD2,TRBJ2-3,CASNRDRRASGGSDTQYF
TRBV4-1,TRBD2,TRBJ2-5,CASTYRAGSETQYF
TRBV28,NA,TRBJ2-2,CASSLPRAQGGELFF
TRBV29-1,NA,TRBJ2-5,CSVPAGLETQYF
TRBV7-2,NA,TRBJ1-5,CASSLVASWRGNQPQHF
TRBV21-1,NA,TRBJ2-1,CASSKEPSGRYNEQFF
TRBV18,NA,TRBJ1-1,CASSHDRNTEAFF
TRBV6-1,TRBD1,TRBJ2-3,CARSDRLTDTQYF
TRBV6-5,NA,TRBJ1-2,CASSYLTGKGYGYTF
TRBV29-1,TRBD1,TRBJ2-1,CSSLPHRGENYNEQFF
TRBV27,NA,TRBJ1-2,CASSLSGTGGYTF
TRBV7-8,NA,TRBJ2-7,CASSRVTWGARYEQYF
TRBV27,TRBD2,TRBJ2-3,CASSFGLGADTQYF
TRBV15,NA,TRBJ1-2,CAIAENRVGGYTF
TRBV6-1,NA,TRBJ2-6,CASIYSGANVLTF
TRBV29-1,NA,TRBJ1-1,CSVEDGRGPPVTEAFF
TRBV27,NA,TRBJ2-1,CASSFLSTAENEQFF
TRBV5-6,TRBD1,TRBJ2-1,CASSFGTGGFYEQFF
TRBV5-6,NA,TRBJ2-7,CASSKDTVYEQYF
TRBV27,NA,TRBJ1-5,CASSAPGGNQPQHF
TRBV7-8,TRBD1,TRBJ2-7,CASLGGTGLYEQYF